Sequencing of this T cell receptor (beta chain) was carried out in a study of blood T cell repertoires in COVID-19 (dated by TCRdb to the early 2020s). Some background on the complete study: The collaborator samples originated in the United States, Italy and Spain and spanned the acute and convalescent phases of COVID-19. The sample metadata nearly always contained a de-identified subject ID, COVID-19 status, age in years and sex. Where available, HLA class I and class II types were taken from metadata supplied by the sample provider and were not determined by assay-based typing. The samples were drawn from the first 160 participants of the ongoing ImmuneRACE study and from over a thousand subjects provided by 6 global collaborators. The repertoires were released in a freely available public database meant as a resource for research on the immune response to SARS-CoV-2. The dataset comprised deeply sampled blood TCRbeta repertoires from subjects exposed to, actively infected with, or recovered from COVID-19. The material from the prospective study consisted of cDNA or gDNA derived from T cells, B-cell-depleted T cells, or PBMCs. Broad study findings and their caveats: The quantity of clinical and demographic metadata differed by source and by participant and was supplied without curation.

Trimming removed 0 bases from V and 4 bases from J, leaving 10 bases between the germline ends. Reading the germline V gene gives CDR1 SGHRS and CDR2 YFSETQ. Counted from cysteine to phenylalanine, this CDR3 has 14 amino acids. Only the CDR3 portion is preserved as DNA: 42 bases, with reading frame beginning at the first base. TCRbeta CDR3 regions were amplified from genomic DNA by means of the immunoSEQ Assay, a bias-controlled multiplex PCR. The authors processed their data as follows. Nucleated cell counts per sample were estimated from amplification of reference gene primers within the assay. To quantify the absolute abundance of each unique TCRbeta CDR3 rearrangement, sequence reads were collapsed and filtered. For each sample, productive Simpson clonality was calculated by taking the square root of Simpson's diversity index across productive rearrangements. TCRdb obtained this table from immuneACCESS and retained in-frame rearrangements with V and J assigned. These tables miss some clones; where compared with another copy, unresolved V genes account for less than half of the shortfall, and the remainder is unexplained. V and J calls and clone size follow that table, whereas D and trimming were derived from the DNA. The sample table contains around 54,000 clones; only one count was recorded for approximately 80% of them. The ten largest clones take up around 5.8% of the sample.

With regard to this clone: Its antigen target is currently unknown. Base qualities are missing; no much larger clone stands one base away.

Enrolling through a virtual design, the prospective study's participants ranged in age from roughly 18 to 100 years and lived across 24 United States geographic areas. To assign participants to cohorts, the prospective study relied on clinical history that participants themselves reported in a screening survey and a study questionnaire. Mobile phlebotomists in the prospective study collected whole blood, serum and a nasopharyngeal or oropharyngeal swab from every participant. Participants in the prospective study had the option to provide additional blood draws and questionnaires over a roughly 2-month period. Prospective study blood samples were shipped either frozen or at room temperature before DNA extraction.

Material for sequencing was PBMCs or T cells enriched from blood (not recorded which). This clonotype was sampled from a woman in her forties or fifties with acute COVID-19. Here the chain combines TRBV5-1 and TRBJ1-2, with no D gene named confidently. The DNA is as follows: TGCGCCAGCAGCTTGGCCGAGGGAGGCTATGGCTACACCTTC. It codes for CASSLAEGGYGYTF. The entire variable domain, with the stretches around the CDR3 drawn from the reference TRBV5-1 and TRBJ1-2 proteins, is KAGVTQTPRYLIKTRGQQVTLSCSPISGHRSVSWYQQTPGQGLQFLFEYFSETQRNKGNFPGRFSGRQFSNSRSEMNVSTLELGDSALYLCASSLAEGGYGYTFGSGTRLTVV.